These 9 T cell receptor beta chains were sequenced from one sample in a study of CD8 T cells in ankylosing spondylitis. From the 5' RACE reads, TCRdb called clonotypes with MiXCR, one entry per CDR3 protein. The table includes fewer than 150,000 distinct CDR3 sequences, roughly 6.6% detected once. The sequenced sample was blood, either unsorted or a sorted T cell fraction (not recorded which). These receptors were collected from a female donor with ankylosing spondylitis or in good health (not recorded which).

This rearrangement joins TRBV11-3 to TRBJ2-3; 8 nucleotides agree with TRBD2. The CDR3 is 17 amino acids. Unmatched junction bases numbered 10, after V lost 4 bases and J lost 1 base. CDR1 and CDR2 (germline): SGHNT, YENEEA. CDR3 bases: TGTGCCAGCAGCTCCTCCACCTCTAGCGGGCGCACAGATACGCAGTATTTT. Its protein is CASSSSTSSGRTDTQYF. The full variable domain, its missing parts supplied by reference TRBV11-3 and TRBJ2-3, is EAGVVQSPRYKIIEKKQPVAFWCNPISGHNTLYWYLQNLGQGPELLIRYENEEAVDDSQLPKDRFSAERLKGVDSTLKIQPAELGDSAVYLCASSSSTSSGRTDTQYFGPGTRLTVL.

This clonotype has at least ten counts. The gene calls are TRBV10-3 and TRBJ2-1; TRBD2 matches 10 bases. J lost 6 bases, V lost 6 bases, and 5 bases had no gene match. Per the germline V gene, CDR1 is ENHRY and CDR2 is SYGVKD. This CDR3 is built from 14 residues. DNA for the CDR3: TGTGCCATCAGAAGCGGGGGGGCGTCCAATGAGCAGTTCTTC. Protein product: CAIRSGGASNEQFF.

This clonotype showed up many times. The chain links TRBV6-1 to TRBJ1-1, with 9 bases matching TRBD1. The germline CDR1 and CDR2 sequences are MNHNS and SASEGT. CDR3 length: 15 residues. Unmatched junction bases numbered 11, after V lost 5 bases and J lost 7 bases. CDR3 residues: CASSPGTGYKSEAFF. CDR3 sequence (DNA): TGTGCCAGCAGTCCCGGGACAGGGTACAAGAGTGAAGCTTTCTTT.

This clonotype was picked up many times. The CDR3 DNA reads as TGCGCCAGCAGGAGCATTGTAGGACGGACCGGGGAGCTGTTTTTT. Its translation: CASRSIVGRTGELFF. The genes are TRBV5-1 and TRBJ2-2; D gene uncertain. The length of the CDR3 is 15 residues. The germline V and J ends were trimmed by 5 bases and 5 bases, with 16 bases remaining between them. CDR1 SGHRS and CDR2 YFSETQ come from the germline V gene.

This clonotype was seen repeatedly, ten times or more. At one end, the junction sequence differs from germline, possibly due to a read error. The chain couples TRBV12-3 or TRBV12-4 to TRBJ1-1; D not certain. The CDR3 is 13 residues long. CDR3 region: CASRLADLTEAFF. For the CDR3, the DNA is TGTGCCAGCCGTTTGGCAGATCTCACTGAAGCTTTCTTT.

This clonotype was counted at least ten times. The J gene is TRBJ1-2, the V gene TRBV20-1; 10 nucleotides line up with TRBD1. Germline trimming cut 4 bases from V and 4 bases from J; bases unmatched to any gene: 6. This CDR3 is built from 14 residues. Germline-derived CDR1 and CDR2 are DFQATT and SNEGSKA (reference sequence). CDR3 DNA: TGCAGTGCTACCGGGACAGGGGTAGGCTATGGCTACACCTTC. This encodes CSATGTGVGYGYTF.

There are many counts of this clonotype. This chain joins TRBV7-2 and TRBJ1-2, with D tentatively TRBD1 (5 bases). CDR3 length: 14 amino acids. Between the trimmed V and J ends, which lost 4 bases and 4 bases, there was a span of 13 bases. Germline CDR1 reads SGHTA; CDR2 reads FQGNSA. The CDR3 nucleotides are TGTGCCAGCAGCTCGGGACGGCCGATCTATGGCTACACCTTC. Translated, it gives CASSSGRPIYGYTF.

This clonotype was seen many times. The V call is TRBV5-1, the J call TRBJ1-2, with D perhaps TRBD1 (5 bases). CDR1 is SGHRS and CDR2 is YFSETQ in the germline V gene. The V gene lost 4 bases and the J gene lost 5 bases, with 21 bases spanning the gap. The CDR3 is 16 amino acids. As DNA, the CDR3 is TGCGCCAGCAGCCCGGGACGATCGCGGCAGATTTATGGCTACACCTTC. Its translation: CASSPGRSRQIYGYTF.

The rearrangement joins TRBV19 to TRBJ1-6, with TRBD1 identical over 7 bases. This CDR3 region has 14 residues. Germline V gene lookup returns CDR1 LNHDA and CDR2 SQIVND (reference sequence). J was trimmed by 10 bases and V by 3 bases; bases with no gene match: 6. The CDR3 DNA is TGTGCCAGTAGTATCACAGGGGAAGGCTCACCCCTCCACTTT. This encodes CASSITGEGSPLHF. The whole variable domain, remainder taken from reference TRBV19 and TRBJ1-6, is DGGITQSPKYLFRKEGQNVTLSCEQNLNHDAMYWYRQDPGQGLRLIYYSQIVNDFQKGDIAEGYSVSREKKESFPLTVTSAQKNPTAFYLCASSITGEGSPLHFGNGTRLTVT.